Shown below are 18 T cell receptor beta chains from a single sample sequenced in a study of blood T cell repertoires in COVID-19. Some clones are missing from TCRdb's copy, which holds only in-frame ones; the method was immunoSEQ multiplex PCR. The table records roughly 230,000 clones, 90% of them present only once. Sequenced: peripheral blood. The origin of the receptors is an older woman with COVID-19, enrolled during active disease.

The chain carries TRBV9 and TRBJ1-1; no clear D. CDR1 and CDR2 (germline): SGDLS, YYNGEE. V was trimmed by 1 base and J by 3 bases, leaving 7 bases between them. The CDR3 has 13 amino acids. The CDR3 nucleotides read TGTGCCAGCAGCGTAACCGGTCACACTGAAGCTTTCTTT. Its translation: CASSVTGHTEAFF. The full variable domain, rest sourced from reference TRBV9 and TRBJ1-1, is DSGVTQTPKHLITATGQRVTLRCSPRSGDLSVYWYQQSLDQGLQFLIQYYNGEERAKGNILERFSAQQFPDLHSELNLSSLELGDSALYFCASSVTGHTEAFFGQGTRLTVV.

The chain is built from TRBV7-2 and TRBJ2-7; weak D call: TRBD2 (5 bases). The CDR3 sequence is 17 residues long. Germline-derived CDR1 and CDR2 are SGHTA and FQGNSA. The germline V and J ends were trimmed by 3 bases and 5 bases, with 23 bases remaining between them. This CDR3 reads CASSFLSAGRLGHEQYF. For the CDR3, the DNA is TGTGCCAGCAGCTTTCTAAGCGCGGGCAGGTTGGGCCACGAGCAGTACTTC.

This chain connects TRBV7-6 to TRBJ2-3, with D unclear. The CDR3 contains 13 residues. V lost 6 bases and J lost 4, with 11 bases in between. Germline CDR1 SGHVS, CDR2 FNYEAQ. CDR3 coding DNA: TGTGCCAGCAGTCGAACAGTGCCAGATACGCAGTATTTT. Protein product: CASSRTVPDTQYF.

This clone has just one count. V is TRBV27 and J is TRBJ1-5; the D gene is possibly TRBD1 (6 bases). The germline V gene has CDR1 MNHEY and CDR2 SMNVEV (reference sequence). The length of the CDR3 is 19 residues. Trimming pared 0 bases from V and 0 bases from J, leaving 18 bases between. In DNA form, the CDR3 reads TGTGCCAGCAGTTTATCAGGGGCAGGGGCCCGGTATAGCAATCAGCCCCAGCATTTT. This sequence encodes CASSLSGAGARYSNQPQHF.

A few counts support this clone. The chain uses TRBV9 and TRBJ2-5, with TRBD2 matching 9 bases. J was trimmed by 2 bases and V by 0 bases; bases with no gene match: 5. Germline V lookup: CDR1 SGDLS, CDR2 YYNGEE. CDR3 length equals 16 residues. The CDR3, as DNA: TGTGCCAGCAGCGTAGCAGGAGCGGGGGGACAAGAGACCCAGTACTTC. Amino acid sequence: CASSVAGAGGQETQYF.

V and J are TRBV11-3 and TRBJ1-2; the D gene is possibly TRBD1 (6 bases). The CDR3 has 14 amino acids. Germline loops: CDR1 SGHNT, CDR2 YENEEA. V was clipped by 3 bases and J by 5 bases, with 13 bases between them. The CDR3, as DNA: TGTGCCAGCAGCTTTAACAGGGCAGTGTATGGCTACACCTTC. Encoded protein: CASSFNRAVYGYTF.

Comment on this clone: The sample holds other DNA sequences that translate to the same CDR3. V is TRBV4-2 and J is TRBJ1-5; a possible D gene is TRBD1 (5 bases). Germline loops: CDR1 LGHNA, CDR2 YNFKEQ. Deletions cut 0 bases from V and 5 bases from J, with 5 bases between. This CDR3 is 13 amino acids long. CDR3 sequence reads: CASSQDRDQPQHF. The CDR3 DNA is TGTGCCAGCAGCCAAGACAGGGATCAGCCCCAGCATTTT.

This chain connects TRBV19 to TRBJ2-2; 8 bases fit TRBD2. After removal of 7 bases from V and 5 bases from J, the junction contained 9 bases not matched to a gene. This CDR3 comprises 15 residues. Germline V gene lookup returns CDR1 LNHDA and CDR2 SQIVND (reference sequence). The CDR3 reads CASTETGGSTGELFF. CDR3 in DNA: TGTGCCAGTACCGAGACGGGGGGGTCGACCGGGGAGCTGTTTTTT.

The rearrangement joins TRBV6-4 to TRBJ1-6; D is uncertain. The germline gives CDR1 MRHNA, CDR2 SNTAGT. Between the trimmed V and J ends, which lost 2 bases and 14 bases, there was a span of 19 bases. This CDR3 spans 15 amino acids. The CDR3 DNA follows: TGTGCCAGCAGTGACAGCTACACATCCCCCAGGACCCTCCACTTT. It yields the protein CASSDSYTSPRTLHF.

The chain links TRBV3-1 (or the pseudogene TRBV3-2) to TRBJ2-2; 10 nucleotides line up with TRBD1. Germline assignment: CDR1 LGHDT and CDR2 YNNKEL (reference sequence). The CDR3 spans 14 residues. V lost 4 bases to trimming and J lost 7 bases; unmatched junction nucleotides: 3. CDR3: CASSPGTGDGELFF. DNA for the CDR3: TGTGCCAGCAGCCCAGGGACAGGGGACGGGGAGCTGTTTTTT.

The chain couples TRBV27 to TRBJ1-1; maybe TRBD1 (5 bases). The CDR3 runs to 14 residues. V was cut by 4 bases and J by 2 bases, with 11 bases left in between. Germline CDR1 is MNHEY and CDR2 is SMNVEV (reference sequence). CDR3 bases: TGTGCCAGCAGTTCAGCGGGGGATAACACTGAAGCTTTCTTT. Translated, it gives CASSSAGDNTEAFF.

The rearrangement links TRBV19 to TRBJ1-6; D gene uncertain. The germline V gene encodes CDR1 LNHDA and CDR2 SQIVND (reference sequence). V was shortened by 7 bases and J by 4 bases, with 17 bases between the two germline ends. The CDR3 has 16 amino acids. The CDR3: CASTPLSHRYNSPLHF. The CDR3 DNA reads as TGTGCCAGTACCCCCTTGTCGCACCGGTATAATTCACCCCTCCACTTT.

The chain couples TRBV2 to TRBJ1-2; 12 nucleotides line up with TRBD1. CDR1 and CDR2 (germline): SNHLY, FYNNEI. The CDR3 has 13 residues. The CDR3 sequence is CATRSGQGAGYTF. The CDR3 bases are TGTGCAACCCGATCGGGACAGGGGGCTGGCTACACCTTC.

This chain links TRBV6-2 or TRBV6-3 with TRBJ1-5; D may be TRBD1 (5 bases). In germline, CDR1 is MNHEY, CDR2 SVGEGT. Trimming shortened V by 6 bases and J by 4 bases, and 19 bases separated the two germline ends. The CDR3 is 16 amino acids. For the CDR3, the DNA is TGTGCCAGCAGCCCACCCGGGGGGGTCGGAAATCAGCCCCAGCATTTT. Translating gives CASSPPGGVGNQPQHF.

This rearrangement joins TRBV7-2 to TRBJ1-5; perhaps TRBD1 as D (6 bases). CDR3 length equals 17 residues. Trimming removed 2 bases at V and 0 bases at J, with 14 bases between. Germline V gene lookup returns CDR1 SGHTA and CDR2 FQGNSA. The CDR3 DNA sequence: TGTGCCAGCAGCTTACAGGGGTCCGGATTTAGCAATCAGCCCCAGCATTTT. Translation: CASSLQGSGFSNQPQHF. The whole variable domain, filled in from reference TRBV7-2 and TRBJ1-5, reads GAGVSQSPSNKVTEKGKDVELRCDPISGHTALYWYRQSLGQGLEFLIYFQGNSAPDKSGLPSDRFSAERTGGSVSTLTIQRTQQEDSAVYLCASSLQGSGFSNQPQHFGDGTRLSIL.

V gene TRBV29-1 combines with J gene TRBJ2-3; 9 nucleotides align to TRBD1. Per germline, CDR1 SQVTM and CDR2 ANQGSEA. This CDR3 has 17 residues. V trimming: 2 bases; J trimming: 4 bases; junction bases outside the gene matches: 13. CDR3 nucleotides: TGCAGCGTTGAAAAGGCTCGGACAGGGGCTGGCGCAGATACGCAGTATTTT. Its protein is CSVEKARTGAGADTQYF.

The J gene is TRBJ2-2, the V gene TRBV7-7; 8 nucleotides align to TRBD2. With 8 bases clipped from V and 6 bases from J, the junction kept 5 bases outside the gene matches. Germline assignment: CDR1 SSHAT and CDR2 FNYEAQ (reference sequence). This CDR3 is 13 amino acids long. CDR3 in DNA: TGTGCCAGCGCCGGGGGGGCGTCCGGGGAGCTGTTTTTT. Its translation is CASAGGASGELFF.

This chain links TRBV3-1 (or the pseudogene TRBV3-2) with TRBJ2-3, with TRBD2 matching over 7 bases. Trimming cost V 3 bases and J 6 bases; bases outside gene matches: 9. CDR3 size: 15 residues. The V gene's germline CDR1 is LGHDT and CDR2 YNNKEL (reference sequence). The CDR3 region is CASSQTGLSSDTQYF. As DNA, the CDR3 is TGTGCCAGCAGCCAGACGGGACTATCCTCCGATACGCAGTATTTT.